The rows below give T cell receptor beta chains drawn from one sample of a study of T cells in localized non-small cell lung cancer. Repertoires were generated with immunoSEQ multiplex PCR, while TCRdb's copy carries only in-frame clones and drops some. The sample holds 2,000 to 2,500 clones, under 20% seen once. Here the sequenced sample was normal lung tissue next to the tumor, taken before any cancer treatment. The receptors originated from a man aged 35-69 years with stage I squamous cell lung carcinoma. CDR3s include the opening cysteine and the closing phenylalanine or tryptophan. Each record gives: CDR3 DNA, CDR3 protein, CDR3 length, D gene, clone size, J gene, V gene. The D gene is left open where the match is weak. The size of a clone is reported for some rows only, either as once, few or many, or as a class for expanded clones.

TGCGCCAGCACCTGTCCGAGGGCTAATGAAAAACTGTTTTTT	CASTCPRANEKLFF	14	-	-	TRBJ1-4	TRBV10-2
TGTGCCAGCAGCCCAAGCATCGTAGCTGGGGAGCAGTACTTC	CASSPSIVAGEQYF	14	-	-	TRBJ2-7	TRBV9
TGTGCTAGCAGCTTAGGGGTTACCCACGAGCAGTACTTC	CASSLGVTHEQYF	13	-	few	TRBJ2-7	TRBV7-8
TGTGCCAGCAGTTACTCACCGGGGGGACCCTCTTACAATGAGCAGTTCTTC	CASSYSPGGPSYNEQFF	17	TRBD2	-	TRBJ2-1	TRBV6-8
TGTGCCAGCAACAACTTAGCGGGATCGAACACCGGGGAGCTGTTTTTT	CASNNLAGSNTGELFF	16	TRBD2	medium-sized	TRBJ2-2	TRBV6-8
TGTGCCAGCAGCGTACAGAGCGGGAGGGCCCAAGATACGCAGTATTTT	CASSVQSGRAQDTQYF	16	TRBD2	large	TRBJ2-3	TRBV11-3
TGTGCCAGTAGTATCGGGACTAGCTTCTACGAGCAGTACTTC	CASSIGTSFYEQYF	14	TRBD2	few	TRBJ2-7	TRBV19
TGTGCCAGCAGTTTCGCCCAGGGGGCAGGGGGGACCCAGTACTTC	CASSFAQGAGGTQYF	15	TRBD1	-	TRBJ2-5	TRBV28
TGCGCCAGCAGCCTTGACCAGGGGGCGAGCTCCTACGAGCAGTACTTC	CASSLDQGASSYEQYF	16	TRBD1	medium-sized	TRBJ2-7	TRBV23-1
TGTGCCAGCAGTGACCAGGGGGCTGGAAACACCATATATTTT	CASSDQGAGNTIYF	14	TRBD1	few	TRBJ1-3	TRBV2
TGTGCCAGCAGCTTAGGTCCCAACTACGAGCAGTACTTC	CASSLGPNYEQYF	13	-	medium-sized	TRBJ2-7	TRBV7-2
TGTGCCAGCAGCGAAACCGGATCGGGGGCCCACACAGATACGCAGTATTTT	CASSETGSGAHTDTQYF	17	-	few	TRBJ2-3	TRBV9
TGTGCCAGCAGCCCGGGACTAGCCCAGAGCACAGATACGCAGTATTTT	CASSPGLAQSTDTQYF	16	TRBD2	-	TRBJ2-3	TRBV11-3
TGTGCCAGCAGCCAAACAGGGGGCGGCAATCAGCCCCAGCATTTT	CASSQTGGGNQPQHF	15	TRBD1	medium-sized	TRBJ1-5	TRBV6-8
TGTGCCAGCAGTTTCAACCTTCGCACAGATACGCAGTATTTT	CASSFNLRTDTQYF	14	-	few	TRBJ2-3	TRBV6-8
TGTGCCAGCAGTGAAGCGGGTCGAGGGACAGTCCGGACCCAGTACTTC	CASSEAGRGTVRTQYF	16	TRBD1	-	TRBJ2-5	TRBV6-1
TGTGCCAGCAGTTTAGGGACAGGACCATCTTATGGCTACACCTTC	CASSLGTGPSYGYTF	15	TRBD1	-	TRBJ1-2	TRBV28
TGTGCCAGCACCCTACAGGGGTCAGAGACCCAGTACTTC	CASTLQGSETQYF	13	TRBD1	-	TRBJ2-5	TRBV25-1
TGTGCCAGCAGCTTGGAACTAGCGGGAGGGAGGGATACGCAGTATTTT	CASSLELAGGRDTQYF	16	TRBD2	medium-sized	TRBJ2-3	TRBV11-3
TGTGCCAGCAGCTTGTTCGGGACAGGGGACCTAAGGGAAAAACTGTTTTTT	CASSLFGTGDLREKLFF	17	TRBD1	-	TRBJ1-4	TRBV11-3
TGTGCCAGCAGCCGGCTAGCGCTGAGCACAGATACGCAGTATTTT	CASSRLALSTDTQYF	15	-	few	TRBJ2-3	TRBV28
TGTGCCAGCAGCTATTCGGCTAGCGGGGTCAATGAGCAGTTCTTC	CASSYSASGVNEQFF	15	TRBD2	-	TRBJ2-1	TRBV11-3
TGTGCCAGCATCCCGGACAGGGTTTCGAATGAGCAGTTCTTC	CASIPDRVSNEQFF	14	-	-	TRBJ2-1	TRBV7-5
TGTGCCAGCAGCCATTTACCGGGACAGGGCGACAATGAGCAGTTCTTC	CASSHLPGQGDNEQFF	16	TRBD1	few	TRBJ2-1	TRBV14
TGTGCCAGTCCCGACAGGGGGGACGGGGAGCTGTTTTTT	CASPDRGDGELFF	13	TRBD1	-	TRBJ2-2	TRBV28
TGTGCCAGCAGCTTAGATGGGATACTAGTTAATGAGCAGTTCTTC	CASSLDGILVNEQFF	15	-	-	TRBJ2-1	TRBV11-3
TGTGCCAGTAGTTCTCTTGAGGGCCTCTACGAGCAGTACTTC	CASSSLEGLYEQYF	14	-	-	TRBJ2-7	TRBV19
TGTGCCAGCAGCCGCTCCTCGCCCGGGACCCTTCTCACAGATACGCAGTATTTT	CASSRSSPGTLLTDTQYF	18	-	few	TRBJ2-3	TRBV14
TGCGCCAGCAGCTTGCCGGGGGGCACTGAAGCTTTCTTT	CASSLPGGTEAFF	13	-	-	TRBJ1-1	TRBV23-1
-	CASRLVASGSGEQFF	15	-	-	TRBJ2-1	TRBV12-2
TGTGCCTGGAGCTCCTTACTTGCCTATGGCTACACCTTC	CAWSSLLAYGYTF	13	-	-	TRBJ1-2	TRBV30
TGCGCCAGCAGCCCCCGGACTAGCGACTACAATGAGCAGTTCTTC	CASSPRTSDYNEQFF	15	TRBD2	few	TRBJ2-1	TRBV4-1
TGTGCCTGGAGTGTAACCGGGACTTCTGAAGCTTTCTTT	CAWSVTGTSEAFF	13	-	-	TRBJ1-1	TRBV30
TGTGCCACCAGCGGAGGTTATAGGGGTGGCAATCAGCCCCAGCATTTT	CATSGGYRGGNQPQHF	16	-	-	TRBJ1-5	TRBV15
TGTGCCAGTTCCCTTTCTTCCTACACAGATACGCAGTATTTT	CASSLSSYTDTQYF	14	-	medium-sized	TRBJ2-3	TRBV19
TGTGCCAGCACCCAAGGGACAGGGCGTAGCGGGGAGCTGTTTTTT	CASTQGTGRSGELFF	15	TRBD1	medium-sized	TRBJ2-2	TRBV9
TGTGCCAGCAGCCCCGGACGGGCCTCTGGGGCCAACGTCCTGACTTTC	CASSPGRASGANVLTF	16	-	-	TRBJ2-6	TRBV11-3
TGTGCCTGGAGTGCGTCGCGCGGGACCGGGGAGCTGTTTTTT	CAWSASRGTGELFF	14	-	-	TRBJ2-2	TRBV30
TGTGCCAGCAGTGGGGACACCAATCAGCCCCAGCATTTT	CASSGDTNQPQHF	13	-	-	TRBJ1-5	TRBV25-1
TGCGCCAGCAGCCAACTAGGGGGACAGGGTATGGACATTCAGTACTTC	CASSQLGGQGMDIQYF	16	TRBD1	few	TRBJ2-4	TRBV4-1
TGTGCCAGCAGTGTAAGGGTCGGAGAGACCCAGTACTTC	CASSVRVGETQYF	13	-	-	TRBJ2-5	TRBV25-1
TGTGCCTGGAGTAACATCAAAAAAAAACTCAACACTGAAGCTTTCTTT	CAWSNIKKKLNTEAFF	16	-	few	TRBJ1-1	TRBV30
TGTGCCAGTAGCCCCAGAGCGGGAGGGAGCACCGGGGAGCTGTTTTTT	CASSPRAGGSTGELFF	16	TRBD2	-	TRBJ2-2	TRBV19
TGTGCCATCAGTGAGTCTCAGGAGAACACTGAAGCTTTCTTT	CAISESQENTEAFF	14	-	few	TRBJ1-1	TRBV10-3
TGTGCCAGCACCCTTCGTTTAGCGGGAGTAGGTGAGCAGTTCTTC	CASTLRLAGVGEQFF	15	TRBD2	few	TRBJ2-1	TRBV11-3
TGTGCCAGCAGCTTAGTCGGACCGCAGCCTCAAGAGACCCAGTACTTC	CASSLVGPQPQETQYF	16	-	few	TRBJ2-5	TRBV11-3
TGTGCCAGCAGCTTAGTACTAGCTGCCAATGAGCAGTTCTTC	CASSLVLAANEQFF	14	-	medium-sized	TRBJ2-1	TRBV11-3
TGTGCCTGGAGCTTAGGTTTCGGGGGCGTAGGGAATGAGCAGTTCTTC	CAWSLGFGGVGNEQFF	16	-	few	TRBJ2-1	TRBV30
TGTGCCAGCAGCTTTATCACCCCCACGGGAGAGACCCAGTACTTC	CASSFITPTGETQYF	15	-	-	TRBJ2-5	TRBV11-3